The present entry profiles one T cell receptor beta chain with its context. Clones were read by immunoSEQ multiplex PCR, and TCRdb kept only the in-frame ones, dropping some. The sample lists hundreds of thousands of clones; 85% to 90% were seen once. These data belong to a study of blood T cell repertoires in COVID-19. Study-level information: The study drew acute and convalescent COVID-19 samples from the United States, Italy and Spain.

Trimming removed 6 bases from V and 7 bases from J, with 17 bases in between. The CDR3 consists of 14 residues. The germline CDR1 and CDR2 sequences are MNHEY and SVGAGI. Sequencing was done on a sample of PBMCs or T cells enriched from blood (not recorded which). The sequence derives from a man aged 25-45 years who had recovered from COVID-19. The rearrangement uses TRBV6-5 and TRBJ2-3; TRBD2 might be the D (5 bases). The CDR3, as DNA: TGTGCCAGCAGGCCCGATGGCGGGTTTAATACGCAGTATTTT. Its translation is CASRPDGGFNTQYF.